This T cell receptor beta chain stems from a study of regulatory T cells in long-lasting Graves disease (dated by TCRdb to the early 2020s). As for the study more broadly: In the newly diagnosed Graves' disease group, patients had been taking antithyroid drugs for less than 3 months. Persistent Graves' disease patients were compared with newly diagnosed Graves' disease patients by peripheral blood TCR sequencing and RNA sequencing. The study was conducted in China and was registered as a clinical trial. A total of some 35 samples underwent TCR sequencing: some 13 from persistent and about 20 from newly diagnosed Graves' disease patients. General study outcomes and caveats: The authors noted that the small sample size was a limitation that may lower accuracy. Only the TCR beta chain was sequenced and analyzed. Persistent Graves' disease patients showed lower TCR Shannon entropy and fewer highly expanded clones than newly diagnosed patients, suggesting clonal expansion. Persistent patients shared more public clonotypes among themselves (fewer than 3,000) than newly diagnosed patients did (approximately 970). Because the primary lesion, thyroid tissue, could not be accessed, the study looked at peripheral blood alone. Persistent disease showed preferential use of TRBV28, TRBJ1-2 and TRBJ2-5, whereas newly diagnosed disease favored TRBV20-1 and TRBJ2-1.

CDR3 length: 15 amino acids, cysteine to phenylalanine. Just the 45-base CDR3 DNA is kept, in frame starting at base 1. The germline V gene supplies CDR1 SGHAT and CDR2 FQNNGV. The time point label, read with the paper, signifies: newly diagnosed GD, antithyroid drugs for less than 3 months. For both TCR sequencing and RNA sequencing, RNA was extracted from PBMCs in TRIzol. The diagnosis of Graves' disease followed American Thyroid Association guidelines. The patients came from an endocrinology department in Xi'an, China. Each patient gave approximately 8.8 milliliters of peripheral blood, collected in an EDTA anticoagulant tube. Ficoll Paque Plus density gradient separation was used to isolate PBMCs, and no additional T cell sorting was done. An Agilent 2100 Bioanalyzer and agarose gel were used to check RNA quality, while a NanoDrop 2000 measured RNA concentration. The library was prepared using multiplex PCR. Sequencing used an Illumina HiSeq 4000. TCR beta libraries were built with iRepertoire HTBI primers and Arm-PCR amplification of CDR3 regions. Before sequencing, the PCR products went through gel purification. The authors' pipeline ran thus. Gene usage analysis of CDR3 amino acid clonotypes relied on the roughly 60 TRBV and 15 or so TRBJ segments identified across samples. COPE and FqMerger were used to merge filtered high-quality paired reads into contigs. Contigs were aligned with BLAST to IMGT TRBV, TRBD and TRBJ reference genes, and CDR3 was defined per IMGT. Highly expanded clones were defined as clonotypes with a frequency above 0.1%. Shannon entropy served as the measure of repertoire diversity, while the Gini coefficient captured V-J evenness. Clonotypes shared by more than one individual were considered public. TCRdb applied fastp at Q25 and MiXCR to the public reads, then kept only in-frame beta chains. Rows are unified per CDR3 protein, each entry keeping the most common DNA and genes. The V and J calls were determined by TCRdb, not by the authors. The sample table contains a few hundred thousand distinct CDR3 sequences; only one count was recorded for approximately 10% of them. In total, the top ten clones hold over 15% of the sample.

As to this clonotype: Which antigen it targets is not known. The junction departs from the called germline gene at one end, perhaps through a read error.

These data were likewise used in another study, on T cells in Graves' hyperthyroidism and ophthalmopathy. The second paper states: Stable Graves' hyperthyroidism was defined as the absence of progression to ophthalmopathy over 18 months of follow-up. The hyperthyroidism patients were between 18 and 65 years old and newly diagnosed, with a disease duration of less than 2 months. The study excluded patients with uncontrolled infections, other autoimmune diseases, pregnancy or lactation. Diagnoses were established on the basis of clinical symptoms, serum thyroxine and TRAb, thyroid ultrasound, and orbital computed tomography. The first round of RT-PCR for the TCR CDR3 was performed with the HTBI primer set and the Qiagen OneStep RT-PCR kit. Most expanded thyroid clonotypes (frequency above 0.001) were also found in blood, which suggests that blood repertoires may mirror thyroid immune responses. In cross-validation, a model built on a 13 V-J signature told ophthalmopathy apart from stable hyperthyroidism with about 90% sensitivity and approximately 81% specificity, and in testing the same model reached 80%/75%. In validation, progression to ophthalmopathy was predicted by the model with 55% to 71% sensitivity and 72.22% specificity, a median of approximately 6.5 months before onset. TCR V-J signatures able to tell the groups apart were searched for in a discovery cohort of 100 or so patients, of whom roughly 42 had Graves' ophthalmopathy and 57 had stable Graves' hyperthyroidism. Prospective prediction of ophthalmopathy was tested in an independent validation cohort consisting of 18 to 20 hyperthyroidism patients and around 16 patients who later progressed to ophthalmopathy. The roughly 91 discovery patients were randomly divided into training and test sets at a 7:3 ratio. Thyroid tissue and blood T-cell repertoires from six or seven Graves' hyperthyroidism patients were also compared in the study. Once sampling was done, hyperthyroidism patients were given methimazole at a starting dose of 30 mg daily, whereas ophthalmopathy patients were given high-dose intravenous methylprednisolone. The libraries were constructed in a second round of multiplex PCR and then size-selected and purified. Sequencing of the libraries was done on an Illumina HiSeq2000 using paired-end 100 bp reads. SOAPnuke was used to process the raw data, throwing out any read that contained adapters or uncalled bases, had a mean Phred below 15, or lacked an exact constant-primer or identifier match. High-quality paired reads were merged using COPE v1.2.5, and each unique nucleotide sequence was defined as a clonotype. Clonotypes were aligned to IMGT TRBV, TRBD and TRBJ reference segments using MiTCR v1.1. Analysis was restricted to V-J combinations with a frequency above 0.0001, which covered over 98% of repertoires. A TCS score was defined as the ratio between F50 (clonal expansion) and ExV (chaos), using BLOSUM62-based TCRdist between CDR3 peptides within each V-J. Welch's t-statistics and random forest reduced approximately 520 V-J features to 13, which were used in a naive Bayes classifier (R e1071). No statistical method was used to fix the sample size in advance, and group allocation was not hidden from the investigators. The paper reports TCR Vbeta CDR3 sequencing of approximately 140 peripheral blood samples: approximately 41 ophthalmopathy, 70 to 85 hyperthyroidism and about 17 progressor patients.

The source was peripheral blood mononuclear cells (PBMCs), collected at new diagnosis, from a patient treated with antithyroid drugs. The sequence joins TRBV11-2 to TRBJ1-1, and possibly TRBD1, on 5 matching bases. The origin of this receptor is a young woman with Graves disease. Donor details come from another sample of the same person, matched by shared clones. The DNA sequence is given as TGTGCCAGCAGTTTAGGCGGGCAGGGCTTGACTGAAGCTTTCTTT. It translates as CASSLGGQGLTEAFF.